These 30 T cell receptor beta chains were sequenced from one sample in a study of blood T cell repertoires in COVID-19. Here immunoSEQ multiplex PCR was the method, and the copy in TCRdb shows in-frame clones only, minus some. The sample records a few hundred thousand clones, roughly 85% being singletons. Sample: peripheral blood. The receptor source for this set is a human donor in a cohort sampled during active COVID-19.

The CDR3 DNA follows: TGCGCCAGCAGCTTCCAGGCGACCTACGAGCAGTACTTC. It specifies CASSFQATYEQYF. The chain carries TRBV5-1 and TRBJ2-7; unclear D gene. The CDR3 has 13 amino acids. Germline assignment: CDR1 SGHRS and CDR2 YFSETQ. V was clipped by 2 bases and J by 2 bases, with 8 bases between them.

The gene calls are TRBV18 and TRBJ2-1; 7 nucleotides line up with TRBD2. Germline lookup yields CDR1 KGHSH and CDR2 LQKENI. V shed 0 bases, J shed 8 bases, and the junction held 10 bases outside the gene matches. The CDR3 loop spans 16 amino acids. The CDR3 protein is CASSPPLRGSGDEQFF. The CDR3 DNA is TGTGCCAGCTCACCACCGTTGCGGGGGTCGGGAGATGAGCAGTTCTTC.

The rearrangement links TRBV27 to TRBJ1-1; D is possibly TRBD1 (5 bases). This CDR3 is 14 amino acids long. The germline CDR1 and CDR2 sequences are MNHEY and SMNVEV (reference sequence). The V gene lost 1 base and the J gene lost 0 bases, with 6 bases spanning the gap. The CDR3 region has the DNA TGTGCCAGCAGTTTATGGGGCATGAACACTGAAGCTTTCTTT. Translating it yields CASSLWGMNTEAFF.

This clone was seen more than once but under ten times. CDR3 DNA sequence: TGTGCCAGCAGCTACGGTAATGAAAAACTGTTTTTT. Protein: CASSYGNEKLFF. The V call is TRBV7-9, the J call TRBJ1-4, with D hard to call. The CDR3 contains 12 residues. The V gene's germline CDR1 is SEHNR and CDR2 FQNEAQ (reference sequence). The germline V and J ends were trimmed by 4 bases and 4 bases, with 4 bases remaining between them.

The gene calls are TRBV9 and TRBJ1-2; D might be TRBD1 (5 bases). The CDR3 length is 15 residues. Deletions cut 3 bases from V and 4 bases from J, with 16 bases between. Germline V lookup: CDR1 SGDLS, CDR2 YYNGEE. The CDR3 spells CASSGQPAKGYGYTF. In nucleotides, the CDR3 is TGTGCCAGCAGCGGACAGCCAGCCAAGGGCTATGGCTACACCTTC.

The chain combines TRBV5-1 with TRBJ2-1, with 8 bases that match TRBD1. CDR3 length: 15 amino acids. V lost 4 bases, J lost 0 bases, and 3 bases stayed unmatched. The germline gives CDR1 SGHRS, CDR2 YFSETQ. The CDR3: CASSQDRVSYNEQFF. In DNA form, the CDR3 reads TGCGCCAGCAGCCAGGACAGGGTCTCCTACAATGAGCAGTTCTTC. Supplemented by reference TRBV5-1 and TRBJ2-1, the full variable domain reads KAGVTQTPRYLIKTRGQQVTLSCSPISGHRSVSWYQQTPGQGLQFLFEYFSETQRNKGNFPGRFSGRQFSNSRSEMNVSTLELGDSALYLCASSQDRVSYNEQFFGPGTRLTVL.

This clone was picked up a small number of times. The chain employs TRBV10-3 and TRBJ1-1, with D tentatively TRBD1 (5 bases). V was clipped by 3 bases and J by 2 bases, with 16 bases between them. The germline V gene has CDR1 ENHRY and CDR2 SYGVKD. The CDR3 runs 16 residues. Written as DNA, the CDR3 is TGTGCCATCAGTGAATTTACAGGCAACTCCAACACTGAAGCTTTCTTT. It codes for CAISEFTGNSNTEAFF.

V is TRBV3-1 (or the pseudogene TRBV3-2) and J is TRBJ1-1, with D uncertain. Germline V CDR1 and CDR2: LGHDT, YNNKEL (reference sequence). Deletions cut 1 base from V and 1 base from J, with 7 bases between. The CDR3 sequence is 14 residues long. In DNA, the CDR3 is TGTGCCAGCAGCCAAGTAGCGGCGAACACTGAAGCTTTCTTT. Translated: CASSQVAANTEAFF.

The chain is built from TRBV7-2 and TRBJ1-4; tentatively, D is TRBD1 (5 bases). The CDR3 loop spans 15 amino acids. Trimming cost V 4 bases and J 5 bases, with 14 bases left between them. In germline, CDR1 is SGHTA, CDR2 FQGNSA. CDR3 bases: TGTGCCAGCAGCTGGAACAGGAAGTTAAATGAAAAACTGTTTTTT. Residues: CASSWNRKLNEKLFF.

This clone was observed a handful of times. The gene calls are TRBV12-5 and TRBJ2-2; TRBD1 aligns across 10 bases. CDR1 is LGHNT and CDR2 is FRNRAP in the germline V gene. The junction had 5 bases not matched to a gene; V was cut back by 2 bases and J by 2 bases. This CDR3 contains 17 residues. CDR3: CASGLSWDRGNTGELFF. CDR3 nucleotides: TGTGCTAGTGGTTTGTCTTGGGACAGGGGAAACACCGGGGAGCTGTTTTTT. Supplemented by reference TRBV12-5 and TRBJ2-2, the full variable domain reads DARVTQTPRHKVTEMGQEVTMRCQPILGHNTVFWYRQTMMQGLELLAYFRNRAPLDDSGMPKDRFSAEMPDATLATLKIQPSEPRDSAVYFCASGLSWDRGNTGELFFGEGSRLTVL.

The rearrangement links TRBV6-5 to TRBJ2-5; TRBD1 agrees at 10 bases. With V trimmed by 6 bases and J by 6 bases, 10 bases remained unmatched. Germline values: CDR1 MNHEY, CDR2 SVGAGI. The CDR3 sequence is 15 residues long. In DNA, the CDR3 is TGTGCCAGCAGCAGCGGACAGGGGGTTTTAAAGACCCAGTACTTC. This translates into CASSSGQGVLKTQYF.

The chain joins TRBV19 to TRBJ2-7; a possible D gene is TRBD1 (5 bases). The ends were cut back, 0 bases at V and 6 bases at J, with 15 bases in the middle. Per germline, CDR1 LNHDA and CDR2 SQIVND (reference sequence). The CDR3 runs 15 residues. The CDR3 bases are TGTGCCAGTAGTATAGATGGGCAGGGAAGGGTCGAGCAGTACTTC. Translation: CASSIDGQGRVEQYF.

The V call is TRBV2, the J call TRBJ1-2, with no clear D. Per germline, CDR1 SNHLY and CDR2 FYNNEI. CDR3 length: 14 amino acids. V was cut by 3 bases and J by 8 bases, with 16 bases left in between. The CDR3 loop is CASSDKNTPGGYTF. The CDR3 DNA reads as TGTGCCAGCAGTGATAAAAATACCCCAGGCGGCTACACCTTC.

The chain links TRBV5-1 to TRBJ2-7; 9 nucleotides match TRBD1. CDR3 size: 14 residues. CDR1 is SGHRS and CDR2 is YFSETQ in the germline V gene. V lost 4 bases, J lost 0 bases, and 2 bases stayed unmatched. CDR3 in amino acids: CASSTTGGSYEQYF. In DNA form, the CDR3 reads TGCGCCAGCAGCACGACAGGGGGCTCCTACGAGCAGTACTTC.

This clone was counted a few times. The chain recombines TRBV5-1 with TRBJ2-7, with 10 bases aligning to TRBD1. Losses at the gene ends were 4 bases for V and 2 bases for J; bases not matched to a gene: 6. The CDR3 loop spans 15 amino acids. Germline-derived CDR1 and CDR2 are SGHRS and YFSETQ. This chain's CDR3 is CASSRGTGETYEQYF. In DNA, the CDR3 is TGCGCCAGCAGCAGGGGGACAGGGGAAACCTACGAGCAGTACTTC.

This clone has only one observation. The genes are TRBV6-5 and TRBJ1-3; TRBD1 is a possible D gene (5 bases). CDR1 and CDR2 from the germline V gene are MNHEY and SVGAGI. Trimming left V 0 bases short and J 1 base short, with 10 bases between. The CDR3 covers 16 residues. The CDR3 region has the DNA TGTGCCAGCAGTTACTCGTACCGGGGGTCTGGAAACACCATATATTTT. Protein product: CASSYSYRGSGNTIYF.

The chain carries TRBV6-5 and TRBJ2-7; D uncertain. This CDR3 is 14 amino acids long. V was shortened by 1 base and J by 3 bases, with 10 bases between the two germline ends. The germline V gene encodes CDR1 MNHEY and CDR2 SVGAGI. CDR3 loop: CASSYLAAIYEQYF. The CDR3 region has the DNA TGTGCCAGCAGTTACTTGGCGGCGATCTACGAGCAGTACTTC.

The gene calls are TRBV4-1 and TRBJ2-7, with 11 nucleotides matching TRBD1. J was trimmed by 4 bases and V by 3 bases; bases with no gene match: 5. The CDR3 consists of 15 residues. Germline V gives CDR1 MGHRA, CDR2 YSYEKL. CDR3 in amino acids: CASSQGTGGTYEQYF. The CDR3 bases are TGCGCCAGCAGCCAGGGGACAGGGGGGACTTACGAGCAGTACTTC.

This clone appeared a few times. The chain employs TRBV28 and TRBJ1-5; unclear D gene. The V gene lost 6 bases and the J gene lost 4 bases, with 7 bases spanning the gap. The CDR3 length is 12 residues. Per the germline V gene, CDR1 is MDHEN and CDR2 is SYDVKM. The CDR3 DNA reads TGTGCCAGCAGCACTCTTAATCAGCCCCAGCATTTT. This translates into CASSTLNQPQHF.

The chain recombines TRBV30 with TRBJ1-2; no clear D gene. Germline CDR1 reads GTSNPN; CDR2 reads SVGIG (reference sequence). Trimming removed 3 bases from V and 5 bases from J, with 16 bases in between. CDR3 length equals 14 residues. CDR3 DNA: TGTGCCTGGAGCCCGCGGGTCGGACCTTATGGCTACACCTTC. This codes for CAWSPRVGPYGYTF.

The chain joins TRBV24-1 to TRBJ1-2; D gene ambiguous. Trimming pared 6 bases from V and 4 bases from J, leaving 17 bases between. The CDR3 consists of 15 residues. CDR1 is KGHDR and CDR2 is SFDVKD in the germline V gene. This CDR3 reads CATSPGQELSYGYTF. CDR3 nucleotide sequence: TGTGCCACCAGTCCCGGCCAGGAATTATCCTATGGCTACACCTTC.

The CDR3 nucleotides read TGTGCCAGCAGCTTAGAACTACGCAATGAGCAGTTCTTC. Its protein product is CASSLELRNEQFF. The J gene is TRBJ2-1, the V gene TRBV7-2; no firm D call. V was trimmed by 1 base and J by 6 bases, leaving 7 bases between them. Germline values: CDR1 SGHTA, CDR2 FQGNSA. The CDR3 length is 13 residues. Looking up the rest from reference TRBV7-2 and TRBJ2-1 gives the full variable domain: GAGVSQSPSNKVTEKGKDVELRCDPISGHTALYWYRQSLGQGLEFLIYFQGNSAPDKSGLPSDRFSAERTGGSVSTLTIQRTQQEDSAVYLCASSLELRNEQFFGPGTRLTVL.

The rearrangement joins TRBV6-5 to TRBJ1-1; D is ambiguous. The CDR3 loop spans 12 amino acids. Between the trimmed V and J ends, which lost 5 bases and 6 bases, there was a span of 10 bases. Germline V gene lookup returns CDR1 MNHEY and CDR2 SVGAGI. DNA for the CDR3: TGTGCCAGCAGTACCCCCCGGGCTGAAGCTTTCTTT. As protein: CASSTPRAEAFF.

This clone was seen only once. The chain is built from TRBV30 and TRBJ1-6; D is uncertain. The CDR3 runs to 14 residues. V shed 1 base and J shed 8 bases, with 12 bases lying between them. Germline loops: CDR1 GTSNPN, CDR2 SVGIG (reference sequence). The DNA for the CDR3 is TGTGCCTGGAGTGCGGGGTTAGCCGATTCACCCCTCCACTTT. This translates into CAWSAGLADSPLHF.

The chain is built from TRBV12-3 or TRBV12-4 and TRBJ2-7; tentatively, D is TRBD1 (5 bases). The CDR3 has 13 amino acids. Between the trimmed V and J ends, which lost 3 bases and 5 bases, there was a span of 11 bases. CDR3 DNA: TGTGCCAGCAGTTTCGAAGGGGCGGACGAGCAGTACTTC. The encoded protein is CASSFEGADEQYF.

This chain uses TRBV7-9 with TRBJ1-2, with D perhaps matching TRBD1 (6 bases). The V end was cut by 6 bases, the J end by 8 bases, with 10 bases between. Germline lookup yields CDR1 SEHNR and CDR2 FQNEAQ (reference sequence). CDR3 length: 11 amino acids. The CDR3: CASRPGEGYTF. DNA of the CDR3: TGTGCCAGCAGGCCAGGGGAAGGCTACACCTTC.

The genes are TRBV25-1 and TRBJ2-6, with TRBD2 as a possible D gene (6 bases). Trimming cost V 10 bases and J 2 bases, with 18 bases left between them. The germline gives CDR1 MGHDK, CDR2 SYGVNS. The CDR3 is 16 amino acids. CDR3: CATRDLSSPGANVLTF. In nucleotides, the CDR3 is TGTGCCACCCGGGACTTGTCGAGTCCTGGGGCCAACGTCCTGACTTTC.

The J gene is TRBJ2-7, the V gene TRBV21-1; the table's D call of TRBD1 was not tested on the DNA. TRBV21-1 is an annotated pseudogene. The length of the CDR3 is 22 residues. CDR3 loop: CASRFWGRFDRVPNHTQYEQYF. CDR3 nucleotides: TGTGCCAGCAGGTTCTGGGGCAGGTTCGACCGAGTTCCTAACCATACTCAATACGAGCAGTACTTC.

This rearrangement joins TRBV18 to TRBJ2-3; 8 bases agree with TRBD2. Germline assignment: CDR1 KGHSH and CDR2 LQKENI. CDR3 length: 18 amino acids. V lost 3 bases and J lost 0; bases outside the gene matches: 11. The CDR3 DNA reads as TGTGCCAGCTCACCTTTTGAAGGACTAGCAGCTAGCACAGATACGCAGTATTTT. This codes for CASSPFEGLAASTDTQYF.

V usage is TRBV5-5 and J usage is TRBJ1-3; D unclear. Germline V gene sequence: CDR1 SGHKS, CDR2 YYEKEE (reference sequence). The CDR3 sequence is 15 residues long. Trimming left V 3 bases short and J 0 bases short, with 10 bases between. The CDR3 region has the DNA TGTGCCAGCAGCTCCAGACGGAGCTCTGGAAACACCATATATTTT. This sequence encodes CASSSRRSSGNTIYF.